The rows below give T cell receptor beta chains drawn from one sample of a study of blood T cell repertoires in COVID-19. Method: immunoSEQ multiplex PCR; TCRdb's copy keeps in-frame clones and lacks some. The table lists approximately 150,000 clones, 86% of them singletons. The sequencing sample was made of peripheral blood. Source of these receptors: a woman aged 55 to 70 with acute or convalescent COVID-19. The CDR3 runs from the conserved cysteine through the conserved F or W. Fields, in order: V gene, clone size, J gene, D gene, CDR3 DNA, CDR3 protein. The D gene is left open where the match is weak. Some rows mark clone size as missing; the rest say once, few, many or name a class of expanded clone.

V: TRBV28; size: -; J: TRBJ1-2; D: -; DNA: TGTGCCAGCAGCCCTGACAGGTCGCGCTACACCTTC; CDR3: CASSPDRSRYTF
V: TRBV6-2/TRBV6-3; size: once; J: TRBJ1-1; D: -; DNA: TGTGCCAGCAGTTACCAGAAGGAGATGAACACTGAAGCTTTCTTT; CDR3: CASSYQKEMNTEAFF
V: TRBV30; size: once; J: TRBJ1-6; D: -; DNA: TGTGCCTGGAGTAGGGAGTCACCCCTCCACTTT; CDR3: CAWSRESPLHF
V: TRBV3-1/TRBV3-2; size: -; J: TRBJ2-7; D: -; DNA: TGTGCCAGCAGCCACAGGACAACGATAAGGACAGACTACGAGCAGTACTTC; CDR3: CASSHRTTIRTDYEQYF
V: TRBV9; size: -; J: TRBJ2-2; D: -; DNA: TGTGCCAGCAGCGCGGACCCGAGGGTCACCGGGGAGCTGTTTTTT; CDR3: CASSADPRVTGELFF
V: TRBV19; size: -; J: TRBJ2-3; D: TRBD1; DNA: TGTGCCAGTAGTATCGGTAGGGGGCGCACAGATACGCAGTATTTT; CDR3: CASSIGRGRTDTQYF
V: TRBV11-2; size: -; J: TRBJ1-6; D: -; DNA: TGTGCCAGCAGCTTAGCCAGGGTAAATTCACCCCTCCACTTT; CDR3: CASSLARVNSPLHF
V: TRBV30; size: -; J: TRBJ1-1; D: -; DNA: TGTGCCTGGAGTACAAGGGTCAGGGTGGGCACTGAAGCTTTCTTT; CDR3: CAWSTRVRVGTEAFF
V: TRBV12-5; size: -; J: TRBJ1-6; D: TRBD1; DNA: TGTGCTAGTGGTGGCACACAGGGGAGCTATAATTCACCCCTCCACTTT; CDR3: CASGGTQGSYNSPLHF
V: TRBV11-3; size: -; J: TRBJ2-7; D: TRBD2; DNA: TGTGCCAGCAGTATTGGGGGGGACTACGAGCAGTACTTC; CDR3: CASSIGGDYEQYF
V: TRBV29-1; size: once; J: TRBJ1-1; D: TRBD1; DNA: TGCAGCGTTCCCCGACCGGGACAGTTAAACACTGAAGCTTTCTTT; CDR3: CSVPRPGQLNTEAFF
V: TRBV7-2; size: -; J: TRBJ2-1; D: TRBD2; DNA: TGTGCCAGCAGCCCAGCGGGCGGACTAGCGTACAATGAGCAGTTCTTC; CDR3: CASSPAGGLAYNEQFF